A single sample is the source of the 23 T cell receptor beta chains below, sequenced in a study of T cell repertoires in cytomegalovirus infection. Their antigens are not known. Each CDR3 protein is one row after TCRdb ran MiXCR on the reads. The repertoire holds 60,000 to 80,000 distinct CDR3 sequences, with around 21% as singletons. The source material was CD8+ T cells from cultured PBMCs, sampled from culture after CMV antigen stimulation. The receptors stem from a human donor in good health (CMV status not recorded). Some clones in this sample may be carry-over from other donors' samples.

This clonotype has more than one count but fewer than ten. The rearrangement joins TRBV6-6 to TRBJ2-7, with TRBD2 identical over 7 bases. The CDR3 has 13 amino acids. In germline, CDR1 is MNHNY, CDR2 SVGAGI (reference sequence). The V and J ends lost 2 bases and 6 bases, in that order; junction bases with no gene match: 4. The CDR3 here is CASSYGEGPEQYF. CDR3 DNA: TGTGCCAGCAGTTACGGGGAGGGCCCCGAGCAGTACTTC.

The genes are TRBV7-2 and TRBJ2-3, with 9 bases lining up with TRBD2. Germline V gene sequence: CDR1 SGHTA, CDR2 FQGNSA. V lost 3 bases and J lost 5; bases outside the gene matches: 6. The CDR3 sequence is 15 residues long. CDR3 region: CASSLAGGLGDTQYF. As DNA, the CDR3 is TGTGCCAGCAGCTTGGCGGGGGGGCTCGGAGATACGCAGTATTTT. The full variable domain, its missing parts supplied by reference TRBV7-2 and TRBJ2-3, is GAGVSQSPSNKVTEKGKDVELRCDPISGHTALYWYRQSLGQGLEFLIYFQGNSAPDKSGLPSDRFSAERTGGSVSTLTIQRTQQEDSAVYLCASSLAGGLGDTQYFGPGTRLTVL.

This clonotype was observed a handful of times. This rearrangement joins TRBV7-9 to TRBJ2-7; 12 nucleotides match TRBD1. CDR1 SEHNR and CDR2 FQNEAQ come from the germline V gene (reference sequence). The CDR3 is 15 amino acids. The V gene end was trimmed by 5 bases and the J gene end by 3 bases; junction bases not matched to a gene: 5. The CDR3 bases are TGTGCCAGCAGCCCCGGGACAGGGGGCTTCTACGAGCAGTACTTC. Protein product: CASSPGTGGFYEQYF.

The chain combines TRBV4-1 with TRBJ1-1; D is unclear. CDR1 and CDR2 from the germline V gene are MGHRA and YSYEKL. V shed 3 bases and J shed 1 base, with 9 bases lying between them. The CDR3 is 14 amino acids. This CDR3 is CASSQMGGNTEAFF. In DNA form, the CDR3 reads TGCGCCAGCAGCCAGATGGGAGGGAACACTGAAGCTTTCTTT.

The table lists this clonotype with a few counts. This rearrangement joins TRBV7-2 to TRBJ2-7; unclear D gene. V lost 1 base to trimming and J lost 4 bases, with 8 bases between them. Looked up from germline, CDR1 is SGHTA and CDR2 is FQGNSA. The CDR3 totals 13 residues. The CDR3 DNA reads TGTGCCAGCAGCTTAGTTTCCCATTACGAGCAGTACTTC. Residues: CASSLVSHYEQYF.

This clonotype was observed a few times. The CDR3, as DNA: TGTGCCAGTAGCACCGAGTGGGGACAGTTTAATTCACCCCTCCACTTT. Translated: CASSTEWGQFNSPLHF. This chain joins TRBV19 and TRBJ1-6, with 7 bases matching TRBD1. CDR1 is LNHDA and CDR2 is SQIVND in the germline V gene (reference sequence). CDR3 length equals 16 residues. With V trimmed by 6 bases and J by 6 bases, 11 bases remained unmatched.

This clonotype was detected only a few times. The chain couples TRBV4-3 to TRBJ2-7, with D uncertain. Trimming pared 1 base from V and 0 bases from J, leaving 7 bases between. Per the germline V gene, CDR1 is LGHNA and CDR2 is YSLEER. The CDR3 is 14 residues long. This chain's CDR3 is CASSQGSNSYEQYF. CDR3 DNA sequence: TGCGCCAGCAGCCAAGGATCCAACTCCTACGAGCAGTACTTC.

The chain employs TRBV7-2 and TRBJ2-3; D ambiguous. Deletions cut 1 base from V and 8 bases from J, with 7 bases between. The CDR3 loop spans 12 amino acids. Germline loops: CDR1 SGHTA, CDR2 FQGNSA. CDR3 residues: CASSLGSITQYF. CDR3 in DNA: TGTGCCAGCAGCTTAGGATCTATTACGCAGTATTTT.

The rearrangement links TRBV5-6 to TRBJ2-5; TRBD1 matches at 7 bases. This CDR3 has 14 residues. Germline V gene sequence: CDR1 SGHDT, CDR2 YYEEEE. After removal of 3 bases from V and 2 bases from J, the junction contained 4 bases not matched to a gene. This CDR3 reads CASSSPGQQETQYF. Written as DNA, the CDR3 is TGTGCCAGCAGCTCACCGGGACAGCAAGAGACCCAGTACTTC.

The V and J genes are TRBV9 and TRBJ1-3; 7 bases align to TRBD1. The V gene end was trimmed by 4 bases and the J gene end by 0 bases; junction bases not matched to a gene: 7. This CDR3 has 16 residues. The germline V gene encodes CDR1 SGDLS and CDR2 YYNGEE. The DNA for the CDR3 is TGTGCCAGCAGCATGATGGACAGGCTCTCTGGAAACACCATATATTTT. Translated: CASSMMDRLSGNTIYF.

This clonotype was recorded a few times. The CDR3 loop is CASRGRWDTEAFF. The CDR3 nucleotides read TGTGCCAGCAGAGGACGATGGGACACTGAAGCTTTCTTT. This chain connects TRBV6-8 to TRBJ1-1; D not resolved. From germline, CDR1 is MNHGY and CDR2 SAAAGT. Trimming removed 6 bases from V and 3 bases from J, with 11 bases in between. CDR3 length: 13 residues.

This sequence joins TRBV6-6 and TRBJ2-2, with D perhaps TRBD1 (6 bases). Trimming removed 8 bases at V and 5 bases at J, with 15 bases between. The V gene's germline CDR1 is MNHNY and CDR2 SVGAGI (reference sequence). This CDR3 region has 14 residues. CDR3 sequence: CASVLVGGTGELFF. CDR3 nucleotides: TGTGCCAGCGTCCTCGTAGGGGGAACCGGGGAGCTGTTTTTT.

CDR3 in amino acids: CASSSTSRGLNSRAFF. Written as DNA, the CDR3 is TGTGCCAGCAGCTCCACTTCCAGGGGGTTGAATTCTAGGGCTTTCTTT. The J gene is TRBJ1-1, the V gene TRBV7-9, with 7 bases aligning to TRBD1. Germline values: CDR1 SEHNR, CDR2 FQNEAQ (reference sequence). The CDR3 length is 16 residues. V shed 4 bases, J shed 11 bases, and the junction held 19 bases outside the gene matches.

This chain links TRBV7-9 with TRBJ1-1, with TRBD1 matching 10 bases. Germline V gives CDR1 SEHNR, CDR2 FQNEAQ (reference sequence). With V trimmed by 4 bases and J by 3 bases, 5 bases remained unmatched. The CDR3 spans 15 residues. As DNA, the CDR3 is TGTGCCAGCAGCTGGGACAGGGGAAGCGACACTGAAGCTTTCTTT. Residues: CASSWDRGSDTEAFF.

This clonotype was observed a few times. The chain recombines TRBV28 with TRBJ1-4, with 8 nucleotides matching TRBD1. Trimming at V came to 1 base and at J to 8 bases, leaving 3 bases not matched to a gene. The CDR3 consists of 14 residues. The germline gives CDR1 MDHEN, CDR2 SYDVKM. The CDR3 DNA reads as TGTGCCAGCAGTTTATACAGGGGGGAGGAAAAACTGTTTTTT. Residues: CASSLYRGEEKLFF.

The chain employs TRBV11-2 and TRBJ2-3; D possibly corresponds to TRBD2 (6 bases). The germline V gene encodes CDR1 SGHAT and CDR2 FQNNGV. Trimming cost V 1 base and J 2 bases, with 10 bases left between them. The CDR3 sequence is 15 residues long. In DNA form, the CDR3 reads TGTGCCAGCAGCTTAGTGGGGGGAGTCACAGATACGCAGTATTTT. As protein: CASSLVGGVTDTQYF.

The chain carries TRBV11-1 and TRBJ2-2; 7 nucleotides align to TRBD1. The CDR3 loop spans 16 amino acids. V trimming: 3 bases; J trimming: 0 bases; junction bases outside the gene matches: 4. Germline-derived CDR1 and CDR2 are SGHAT and FQDESV (reference sequence). CDR3 DNA: TGTGCCAGCAGCTTCGGACAGGCGTCGAACACCGGGGAGCTGTTTTTT. This codes for CASSFGQASNTGELFF. Complete variable domain (other parts from reference TRBV11-1 and TRBJ2-2): EAEVAQSPRYKITEKSQAVAFWCDPISGHATLYWYRQILGQGPELLVQFQDESVVDDSQLPKDRFSAERLKGVDSTLKIQPAELGDSAMYLCASSFGQASNTGELFFGEGSRLTVL.

This clonotype is a singleton in its sample. This chain connects TRBV5-6 to TRBJ1-6; D not certain. Germline-derived CDR1 and CDR2 are SGHDT and YYEEEE. CDR3 length: 16 residues. Trimming cost V 1 base and J 6 bases, with 14 bases left between them. CDR3 coding DNA: TGTGCCAGCAGCTTGAGAGACTTCGGTGGTAATTCACCCCTCCACTTT. Protein product: CASSLRDFGGNSPLHF.

The table lists this clonotype with a few counts. This sequence joins TRBV3-1 and TRBJ1-5; 9 bases are shared with TRBD1. Germline V CDR1 and CDR2: LGHDT, YNNKEL (reference sequence). V was clipped by 4 bases and J by 4 bases; unmatched bases: 8. This CDR3 is 16 amino acids long. In DNA form, the CDR3 reads TGTGCCAGCAGCCGAGGCCGGGACAGGGATAATCAGCCCCAGCATTTT. It codes for CASSRGRDRDNQPQHF.

This chain links TRBV10-2 with TRBJ1-1; unclear D gene. This CDR3 spans 12 amino acids. Germline V gene lookup returns CDR1 WSHSY and CDR2 SAAADI. Trimming took 4 bases from V and 3 from J, leaving 6 bases between them. The CDR3 DNA follows: TGCGCCAGCAGTGCCGGGGACACTGAAGCTTTCTTT. Protein product: CASSAGDTEAFF.

This clonotype has just one count. The chain recombines TRBV7-2 with TRBJ2-1, with TRBD2 identical over 14 bases. The germline V gene has CDR1 SGHTA and CDR2 FQGNSA. The CDR3 spans 20 residues. After removal of 4 bases from V and 5 bases from J, the junction contained 16 bases not matched to a gene. DNA of the CDR3: TGTGCCAGCAGCTCCCCCAAGGCCGGAGGACTAGCGGGAGGTAACAATGAGCAGTTCTTC. It codes for CASSSPKAGGLAGGNNEQFF.

The V and J genes are TRBV7-9 and TRBJ2-3; D is unresolved. CDR1 is SEHNR and CDR2 is FQNEAQ in the germline V gene (reference sequence). V was pared by 4 bases and J by 0 bases, with 11 bases between. This CDR3 comprises 15 residues. The DNA for the CDR3 is TGTGCCAGCAGCTCGCAGAGAGGTAGCACAGATACGCAGTATTTT. Residues: CASSSQRGSTDTQYF.

Many counts were recorded for this clonotype. The V and J genes are TRBV7-6 and TRBJ2-1; D gene uncertain. Trimming took off 3 bases at V and 8 bases at J, with 14 bases between the two ends. Germline loops: CDR1 SGHVS, CDR2 FNYEAQ. The CDR3 is made up of 14 amino acids. CDR3 residues: CASSLAGPQHEQFF. DNA for the CDR3: TGTGCCAGCAGCTTGGCCGGGCCTCAACATGAGCAGTTCTTC.